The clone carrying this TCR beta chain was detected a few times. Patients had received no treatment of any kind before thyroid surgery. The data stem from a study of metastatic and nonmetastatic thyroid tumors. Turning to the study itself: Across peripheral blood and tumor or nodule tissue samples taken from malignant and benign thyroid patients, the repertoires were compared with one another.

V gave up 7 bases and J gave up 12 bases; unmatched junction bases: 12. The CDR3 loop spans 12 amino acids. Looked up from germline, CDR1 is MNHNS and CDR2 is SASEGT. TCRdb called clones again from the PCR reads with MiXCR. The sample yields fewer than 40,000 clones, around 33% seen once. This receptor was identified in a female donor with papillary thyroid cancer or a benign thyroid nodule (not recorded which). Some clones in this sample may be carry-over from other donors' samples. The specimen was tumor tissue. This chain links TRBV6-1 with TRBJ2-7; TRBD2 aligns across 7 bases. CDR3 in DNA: TGTGCCAGCACCCGAGGAGCGGGGTTTCTGTACTTC. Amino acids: CASTRGAGFLYF.